The clone carrying this TCR beta chain has more than one count but fewer than ten. This entry comes from a study of T-cell reconstitution after alpha-beta-depleted transplantation in children. Unique molecular identifiers were incorporated into the prepared TCRbeta library. In TCRdb, the PCR reads were re-called with MiXCR into one record per CDR3 protein. The sample contains 450,000 to 700,000 distinct CDR3 sequences, 20% to 30% of which appear only once. The V gene's germline CDR1 is LGHNA and CDR2 YNFKEQ. Deletions cut 1 base from V and 0 bases from J, with 11 bases between. This CDR3 is built from 16 residues.

The rearrangement joins TRBV4-2 to TRBJ2-3; D gene unclear. The receptor was derived from a boy younger than two with Wiskott-Aldrich syndrome, due to receive a stem cell transplant. This sample comprised PBMCs, obtained before TCRalphabeta/CD19-depleted stem cell transplant. CDR3 bases: TGTGCCAGCAGCCAAGGCCCGGATTGGAGCACAGATACGCAGTATTTT. Protein product: CASSQGPDWSTDTQYF.